The source of this T cell receptor beta chain is a study of T cells in Graves' hyperthyroidism and ophthalmopathy. Uncontrolled infection, other autoimmune disease, pregnancy or lactation excluded patients. It was RNA transcripts that yielded the amplified TCR beta CDR3 regions. The primer set for the first-round RT-PCR of the TCR CDR3 was HTBI. TCRdb itself ran the multiplex PCR reads through MiXCR, one entry per CDR3 protein. This sample has approximately 330,000 distinct CDR3 sequences, with about 20% found just once. Germline assignment: CDR1 MNHNS and CDR2 SASEGT. The ends lost 6 bases at V and 1 base at J; junction bases unmatched: 4. The CDR3 sequence is 14 residues long.

Sequencing was done on a sample of blood. This sequence originates from a woman in her forties or fifties with Graves' hyperthyroidism. The rearrangement joins TRBV6-1 to TRBJ2-5, with 8 positions matching TRBD2. CDR3 sequence reads: CASSGGGPQETQYF. The CDR3, as DNA: TGTGCCAGCAGCGGGGGGGGGCCCCAAGAGACCCAGTACTTC.